These 5 T cell receptor beta chains share one sample of origin, sequenced in a study of blood T cells in healthy people across ages. The use of a sample-barcoded 5' primer and a J-beta primer mix characterized a second PCR of roughly 6 to 11 cycles. TCRdb passed the 5' RACE reads through MiXCR, listing each CDR3 protein once. Here the sample spans roughly 1.9 million distinct CDR3 sequences, 35% to 50% being singletons. The specimen was blood. The receptors stem from a human donor in good health.

V is TRBV12-3 or TRBV12-4 and J is TRBJ1-2; D unclear. Deletions cut 8 bases from V and 0 bases from J, with 7 bases between. This CDR3 spans 12 amino acids. The CDR3, as DNA: TGTGCCAGCGGTGTAGCTAACTATGGCTACACCTTC. This codes for CASGVANYGYTF.

Written as DNA, the CDR3 is TGCGCCAGCAGCCAAGGCGGCAGGGTCTCTGGGGCCAACGTCCTGACTTTC. Translated: CASSQGGRVSGANVLTF. This chain connects TRBV4-1 to TRBJ2-6; possibly TRBD1 for D (5 bases). This CDR3 contains 17 residues. The germline V gene encodes CDR1 MGHRA and CDR2 YSYEKL. Trimming took 1 base from V and 0 from J, leaving 10 bases between them.

This sequence joins TRBV21-1 and TRBJ1-1; the table calls TRBD1, which could not be checked here. TRBV21-1 is labeled a pseudogene. The CDR3 extends over 19 amino acids. The CDR3 here is CASSVRCTPRTDFGTEAFF. The CDR3 nucleotides are TGTGCCAGCAGCGTCCGTTGTACCCCTCGGACGGATTTTGGCACTGAAGCTTTCTTT.

This clonotype occurred a few times. The J gene is TRBJ2-1, the V gene TRBV7-2; 11 bases line up with TRBD1. This CDR3 has 15 residues. V shed 4 bases, J shed 7 bases, and the junction held 6 bases outside the gene matches. CDR1 and CDR2 (germline): SGHTA, FQGNSA. In nucleotides, the CDR3 is TGTGCCAGCAGCTCGGGACAGGGGGTTAGGAATGAGCAGTTCTTC. Its protein is CASSSGQGVRNEQFF.

The chain uses TRBV7-2 and TRBJ2-3, with D possibly matching TRBD1 (6 bases). CDR1 is SGHTA, CDR2 FQGNSA, per germline. The CDR3 loop spans 17 amino acids. V was clipped by 1 base and J by 2 bases, with 16 bases between them. The CDR3 protein is CASSLVSGAPTTDTQYF. The CDR3 DNA follows: TGTGCCAGCAGCTTAGTGTCAGGGGCCCCCACCACAGATACGCAGTATTTT.